What follows are 29 T cell receptor beta chains derived from one specimen sequenced in a study of blood T cells in healthy people across ages. With a J-beta primer mix and a sample-barcoded 5' primer, a second PCR ran 7 to 11 cycles. In TCRdb, the 5' RACE reads were re-called with MiXCR into one record per CDR3 protein. The sample lists about 830,000 distinct CDR3 sequences, 62% occurring once. Input material: blood. The receptors here all came from a man aged 30 to 39 in good health.

The rearrangement uses TRBV18 and TRBJ2-5; D may be TRBD2 (6 bases). With the DNA end fitting TRBJ2-7 better, the J assignment may be wrong. Germline assignment: CDR1 KGHSH and CDR2 LQKENI. The CDR3 is made up of 14 amino acids. As DNA, the CDR3 is TGTGCCAGCTCCCGCGGGACGGCTCGGGACGAGCAGTACTTC. Amino acid sequence: CASSRGTARDEQYF.

This sequence joins TRBV6-6 and TRBJ2-5; a possible D gene is TRBD2 (6 bases). CDR1 MNHNY and CDR2 SVGAGI come from the germline V gene (reference sequence). Deletions cut 6 bases from V and 3 bases from J, with 17 bases between. The CDR3 sequence is 15 residues long. The CDR3 sequence: CASSLPPGTEETQYF. As DNA, the CDR3 is TGTGCCAGCAGCCTCCCGCCCGGGACTGAAGAGACCCAGTACTTC.

The chain has TRBV11-2 and TRBJ1-1; D remains ambiguous. Germline V gene data show CDR1 as SGHAT and CDR2 as FQNNGV. Trimming removed 8 bases from V and 1 base from J, with 14 bases in between. CDR3 size: 14 residues. Written as DNA, the CDR3 is TGTGCCAGCCTGACATCTCGGGGGAACACTGAAGCTTTCTTT. Residues: CASLTSRGNTEAFF.

The chain recombines TRBV20-1 with TRBJ2-1, with D possibly TRBD2 on 5 matching bases. Germline assignment: CDR1 DFQATT and CDR2 SNEGSKA (reference sequence). The CDR3 extends over 15 amino acids. The DNA of the CDR3 is TGCAGCACTTCCTTAGGGAGTAGGTCCCTCAATGAGCAGTTCTTC. This gives the protein CSTSLGSRSLNEQFF.

The chain uses TRBV15 and TRBJ2-2, with D perhaps matching TRBD1 or TRBD2 (5 bases each). Germline values: CDR1 LNHNV, CDR2 YYDKDF (reference sequence). The CDR3 consists of 15 residues. V gave up 0 bases and J gave up 5 bases, with 10 bases separating them. The CDR3, as DNA: TGTGCCACCAGCAGAGATCTCGAGGGGACCGGGGAGCTGTTTTTT. This sequence encodes CATSRDLEGTGELFF. Supplemented by reference TRBV15 and TRBJ2-2, the full variable domain reads DAMVIQNPRYQVTQFGKPVTLSCSQTLNHNVMYWYQQKSSQAPKLLFHYYDKDFNNEADTPDNFQSRRPNTSFCFLDIRSPGLGDTAMYLCATSRDLEGTGELFFGEGSRLTVL.

This clonotype was observed a few times. The chain is built from TRBV10-3 and TRBJ2-1; possible D gene TRBD2, 6 bases. The CDR3 consists of 13 residues. Trimming shortened V by 7 bases and J by 7 bases, and 14 bases separated the two germline ends. Germline-derived CDR1 and CDR2 are ENHRY and SYGVKD. CDR3 loop: CAIIKTGTNEQFF. The CDR3 region has the DNA TGTGCCATCATTAAAACCGGGACTAATGAGCAGTTCTTC.

This CDR3 reads CASSYGGGHYNEQFF. CDR3 DNA sequence: TGTGCCAGCAGTTACGGGGGGGGCCACTACAATGAGCAGTTCTTC. The chain couples TRBV6-2 or TRBV6-3 to TRBJ2-1, with a tentative D call TRBD2 (7 bases). Germline assignment: CDR1 MNHEY and CDR2 SVGEGT. V was trimmed by 2 bases and J by 3 bases, leaving 11 bases between them. This CDR3 has 15 residues.

This clonotype has a handful of counts. The chain links TRBV7-9 to TRBJ2-7; D not certain. The CDR3 length is 13 residues. Germline V gene data show CDR1 as SEHNR and CDR2 as FQNEAQ (reference sequence). V was pared by 4 bases and J by 1 base, with 8 bases between. This CDR3 reads CASSSLGSYEQYF. DNA of the CDR3: TGTGCCAGCAGCTCGCTAGGATCCTACGAGCAGTACTTC.

The chain employs TRBV9 and TRBJ2-1, with D unclear. The CDR3 extends over 13 amino acids. Germline CDR1 reads SGDLS; CDR2 reads YYNGEE. Deletions cut 0 bases from V and 7 bases from J, with 8 bases between. The CDR3 DNA sequence: TGTGCCAGCAGCGTAGGATGGAGAAATGAGCAGTTCTTC. It specifies CASSVGWRNEQFF. The complete variable domain, with remaining parts taken from reference TRBV9 and TRBJ2-1, reads DSGVTQTPKHLITATGQRVTLRCSPRSGDLSVYWYQQSLDQGLQFLIQYYNGEERAKGNILERFSAQQFPDLHSELNLSSLELGDSALYFCASSVGWRNEQFFGPGTRLTVL.

The V and J genes are TRBV27 and TRBJ2-7; 10 nucleotides align to TRBD2. Losses at the gene ends were 3 bases for V and 7 bases for J; bases not matched to a gene: 21. This CDR3 has 19 amino acids. From germline, CDR1 is MNHEY and CDR2 SMNVEV (reference sequence). CDR3 in DNA: TGTGCCAGCAGTTTCCAGGCTAGCGGGGGCTGGAGCTCCTACAATGAGCAGTACTTC. This gives the protein CASSFQASGGWSSYNEQYF.

This clonotype has a handful of counts. The chain recombines TRBV27 with TRBJ2-7; D may be TRBD1 (6 bases). The germline gives CDR1 MNHEY, CDR2 SMNVEV (reference sequence). V dropped 0 bases and J dropped 3 bases, with 9 bases sitting between them. CDR3 length: 14 residues. The CDR3 sequence is CASSLSGAVYEQYF. CDR3 in DNA: TGTGCCAGCAGTTTATCGGGGGCAGTCTACGAGCAGTACTTC.

The chain carries TRBV7-2 and TRBJ1-6; D is ambiguous. CDR1 and CDR2 from the germline V gene are SGHTA and FQGNSA. V lost 5 bases and J 6 bases, leaving 23 bases between the germline ends. This CDR3 has 18 amino acids. CDR3 protein: CASSMLSGLDERNSPLHF. CDR3 DNA sequence: TGTGCCAGCAGCATGCTCTCCGGGCTGGATGAGCGTAATTCACCCCTCCACTTT.

This clonotype was recorded a few times. The chain recombines TRBV6-2 or TRBV6-3 with TRBJ2-1; D gene uncertain. CDR3 size: 13 residues. Germline lookup yields CDR1 MNHEY and CDR2 SVGEGT. V lost 0 bases and J 6 bases, leaving 6 bases between the germline ends. CDR3 DNA: TGTGCCAGCAGTTACTCGACCGCCAATGAGCAGTTCTTC. It yields the protein CASSYSTANEQFF.

The chain employs TRBV28 and TRBJ2-5, with TRBD2 matching over 10 bases. CDR1 is MDHEN, CDR2 SYDVKM, per germline. The J segment lost 5 bases and the V segment lost 3 bases, leaving 6 bases of the junction unmatched. This CDR3 is 15 amino acids long. CDR3 sequence: CASSFVAGGGETQYF. As DNA, the CDR3 is TGTGCCAGCAGTTTTGTAGCGGGGGGTGGTGAGACCCAGTACTTC. Based on the CDR3 plus reference TRBV28 and TRBJ2-5, the full variable domain is DVKVTQSSRYLVKRTGEKVFLECVQDMDHENMFWYRQDPGLGLRLIYFSYDVKMKEKGDIPEGYSVSREKKERFSLILESASTNQTSMYLCASSFVAGGGETQYFGPGTRLLVL.

The genes are TRBV6-2 or TRBV6-3 and TRBJ2-1; D perhaps matches TRBD2 (5 bases). Trimming took off 4 bases at V and 0 bases at J, with 13 bases between the two ends. The germline V gene has CDR1 MNHEY and CDR2 SVGEGT. CDR3 size: 16 residues. CDR3 region: CASSSGGIYSYNEQFF. For the CDR3, the DNA is TGTGCCAGCAGTTCAGGAGGTATCTACTCCTACAATGAGCAGTTCTTC.

This clonotype was detected a few times. The chain employs TRBV27 and TRBJ2-6; D might be TRBD2 (5 bases). CDR1 MNHEY and CDR2 SMNVEV come from the germline V gene (reference sequence). This CDR3 is 16 amino acids long. Trimming cost V 5 bases and J 2 bases, with 13 bases left between them. CDR3 sequence: CASSIGRTAGANVLTF. In DNA form, the CDR3 reads TGTGCCAGCAGTATCGGACGGACTGCTGGGGCCAACGTCCTGACTTTC.

V and J are TRBV7-9 and TRBJ2-7; D is ambiguous. The V end was cut by 3 bases, the J end by 2 bases, with 11 bases between. Germline V lookup: CDR1 SEHNR, CDR2 FQNEAQ (reference sequence). CDR3 length equals 14 residues. The chain's CDR3 is CASSFIGRAYEQYF. The CDR3 DNA reads as TGTGCCAGCAGCTTCATCGGCAGAGCCTACGAGCAGTACTTC.

The CDR3 nucleotides are TGTGCCAGCAGCCATGGGCCGGGACAGGGGTCCTACAATGAGCAGTTCTTC. This codes for CASSHGPGQGSYNEQFF. The chain has TRBV4-2 and TRBJ2-1; TRBD1 aligns across 10 bases. Germline V gives CDR1 LGHNA, CDR2 YNFKEQ. J lost 1 base, V lost 3 bases, and 6 bases had no gene match. The CDR3 loop spans 17 amino acids.

This clonotype is a singleton in its sample. V usage is TRBV20-1 and J usage is TRBJ2-7; D possibly corresponds to TRBD1 (5 bases). V was trimmed by 1 base and J by 1 base, leaving 11 bases between them. There are 14 residues in the CDR3. Germline V gene sequence: CDR1 DFQATT, CDR2 SNEGSKA (reference sequence). The CDR3 spells CSARVGHTSYEQYF. CDR3 DNA sequence: TGCAGTGCTAGAGTCGGACACACATCCTACGAGCAGTACTTC.

The V gene is TRBV4-1, the J gene TRBJ2-1; 7 bases line up with TRBD1. CDR1 MGHRA and CDR2 YSYEKL come from the germline V gene. V trimming: 3 bases; J trimming: 8 bases; junction bases outside the gene matches: 10. The CDR3 spans 15 residues. The CDR3 loop is CASSQVAGGLYEQFF. The CDR3 coding sequence is TGCGCCAGCAGCCAGGTGGCAGGGGGTTTGTATGAGCAGTTCTTC.

The rearrangement joins TRBV28 to TRBJ2-7; no clear D. Germline V CDR1 and CDR2: MDHEN, SYDVKM. V shed 6 bases and J shed 5 bases, with 11 bases lying between them. CDR3 length: 12 amino acids. The CDR3 nucleotides read TGTGCCAGCAGCATGCCCAGCCACGAGCAGTACTTC. This codes for CASSMPSHEQYF.

The chain is built from TRBV18 and TRBJ2-1; 7 bases are shared with TRBD2. Looked up from germline, CDR1 is KGHSH and CDR2 is LQKENI. V trimming: 3 bases; J trimming: 5 bases; junction bases outside the gene matches: 10. This CDR3 is 16 amino acids long. The CDR3 is CASSPPKLAINNEQFF. CDR3 DNA sequence: TGTGCCAGCTCACCGCCGAAACTAGCGATAAACAATGAGCAGTTCTTC. Filled out from reference TRBV18 and TRBJ2-1, the complete variable domain reads NAGVMQNPRHLVRRRGQEARLRCSPMKGHSHVYWYRQLPEEGLKFMVYLQKENIIDESGMPKERFSAEFPKEGPSILRIQQVVRGDSAAYFCASSPPKLAINNEQFFGPGTRLTVL.

V usage is TRBV7-9 and J usage is TRBJ2-3, with D possibly matching TRBD2 (6 bases). Germline V gene sequence: CDR1 SEHNR, CDR2 FQNEAQ (reference sequence). V dropped 2 bases and J dropped 3 bases, with 12 bases sitting between them. The length of the CDR3 is 15 residues. The CDR3 region has the DNA TGTGCCAGCAGCTTATTTGCGGGGTCGACAGATACGCAGTATTTT. It encodes CASSLFAGSTDTQYF.

V usage is TRBV20-1 and J usage is TRBJ2-3; 9 bases agree with TRBD1. There are 15 residues in the CDR3. The V segment lost 5 bases and the J segment 2 bases; nucleotides outside the gene matches: 8. Germline values: CDR1 DFQATT, CDR2 SNEGSKA (reference sequence). The CDR3 is CSAAGTGFFTDTQYF. The DNA of the CDR3 is TGCAGTGCTGCCGGGACAGGGTTTTTCACAGATACGCAGTATTTT.

This chain uses TRBV11-2 with TRBJ2-5; 7 bases match TRBD2. The V gene end was trimmed by 1 base and the J gene end by 4 bases; junction bases not matched to a gene: 3. In germline, CDR1 is SGHAT, CDR2 FQNNGV. The CDR3 contains 14 residues. The CDR3 DNA sequence: TGTGCCAGCAGCTTAGTACCTAGCGGAGAGACCCAGTACTTC. It specifies CASSLVPSGETQYF.

With regard to this clonotype: Sequence at one end of the junction differs from germline and may be a read error. This chain links TRBV5-1 with TRBJ1-5; 7 nucleotides align to TRBD1. Germline V lookup: CDR1 SGHRS, CDR2 YFSETQ. The CDR3 runs to 15 residues. CDR3 nucleotide sequence: TGCGCCCGCAGCCTTGGGACAGCCTCTAACCAGCCCCAGCATTTT. Its protein product is CARSLGTASNQPQHF.

The chain employs TRBV20-1 and TRBJ2-1, with unresolved D. Germline CDR1 reads DFQATT; CDR2 reads SNEGSKA (reference sequence). The CDR3 loop spans 15 amino acids. V gave up 0 bases and J gave up 3 bases, with 12 bases separating them. The CDR3 spells CSARERVSFYNEQFF. In nucleotides, the CDR3 is TGCAGTGCTAGAGAACGAGTAAGCTTCTACAATGAGCAGTTCTTC.

The rearrangement links TRBV7-2 to TRBJ2-3; the match to TRBD1 covers 7 bases. This CDR3 has 14 amino acids. Germline V CDR1 and CDR2: SGHTA, FQGNSA. Trimming took 5 bases from V and 4 from J; bases not matched to a gene: 6. The CDR3 nucleotides read TGTGCCAGCAGCCCCGGACAGGTTTCAGATACGCAGTATTTT. Protein: CASSPGQVSDTQYF. Full variable domain (remainder filled in from reference TRBV7-2 and TRBJ2-3): GAGVSQSPSNKVTEKGKDVELRCDPISGHTALYWYRQSLGQGLEFLIYFQGNSAPDKSGLPSDRFSAERTGGSVSTLTIQRTQQEDSAVYLCASSPGQVSDTQYFGPGTRLTVL.

This clonotype was detected a few times. The chain couples TRBV6-1 to TRBJ2-7, with D possibly being TRBD2 (6 bases). The CDR3 covers 10 residues. Germline CDR1 reads MNHNS; CDR2 reads SASEGT. V was trimmed by 4 bases and J by 12 bases, leaving 10 bases between them. The CDR3 spells CASSGTTGYF. Here the CDR3 DNA reads TGTGCCAGCAGTGGGACTACGGGGTACTTC.